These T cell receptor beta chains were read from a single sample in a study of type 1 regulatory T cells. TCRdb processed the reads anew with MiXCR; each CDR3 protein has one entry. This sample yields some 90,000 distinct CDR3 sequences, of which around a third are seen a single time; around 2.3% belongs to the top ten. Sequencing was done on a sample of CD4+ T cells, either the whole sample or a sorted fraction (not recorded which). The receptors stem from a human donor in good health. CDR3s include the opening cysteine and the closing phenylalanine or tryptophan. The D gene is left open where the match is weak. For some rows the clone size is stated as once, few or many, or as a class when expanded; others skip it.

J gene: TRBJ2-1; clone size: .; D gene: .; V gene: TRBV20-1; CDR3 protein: CSASDVLFSYNEQFF; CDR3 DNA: TGCAGTGCCAGCGACGTACTATTCTCCTACAATGAGCAGTTCTTC
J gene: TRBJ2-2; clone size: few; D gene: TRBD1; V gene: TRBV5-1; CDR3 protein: CASSLATEGQELFF; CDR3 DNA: TGCGCCAGCAGCTTGGCCACGGAGGGACAGGAACTGTTTTTT
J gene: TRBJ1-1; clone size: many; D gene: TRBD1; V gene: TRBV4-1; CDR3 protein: CASSQGQTMNTEAFF; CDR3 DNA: TGCGCCAGCAGCCAGGGACAGACTATGAACACTGAAGCTTTCTTT
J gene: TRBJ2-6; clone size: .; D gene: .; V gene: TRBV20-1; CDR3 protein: CSAPDLNRVLTF; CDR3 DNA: TGCAGTGCCCCGGACCTAAATAGAGTCCTGACTTTC
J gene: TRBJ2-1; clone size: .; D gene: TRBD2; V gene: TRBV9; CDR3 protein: CASSPLTSGSGEQFF; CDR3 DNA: TGTGCCAGCAGCCCCCTGACTAGCGGGAGTGGTGAGCAGTTCTTC
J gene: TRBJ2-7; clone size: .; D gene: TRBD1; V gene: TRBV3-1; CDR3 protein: CASSRRDRGTEQYF; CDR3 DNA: TGTGCCAGCAGCCGCCGGGACAGGGGAACAGAGCAGTACTTC
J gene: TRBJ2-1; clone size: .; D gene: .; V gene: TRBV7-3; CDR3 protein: CASSFGQWYNEQFF; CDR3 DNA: TGTGCCAGCAGCTTCGGACAATGGTACAATGAGCAGTTCTTC
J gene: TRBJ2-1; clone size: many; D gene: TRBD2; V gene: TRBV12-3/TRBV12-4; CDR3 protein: CASSPFLFGSGSGSSYNEQFF; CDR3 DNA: TGTGCCAGCAGCCCCTTCCTCTTTGGTAGCGGGAGTGGTTCGTCCTACAATGAGCAGTTCTTC
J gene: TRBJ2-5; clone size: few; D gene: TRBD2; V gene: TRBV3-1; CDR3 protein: CASSQVLAGGGETQYF; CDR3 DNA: TGTGCCAGCAGCCAAGTTCTAGCGGGAGGGGGGGAGACCCAGTACTTC
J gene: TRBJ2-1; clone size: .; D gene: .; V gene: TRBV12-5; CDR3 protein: CASGPQDGVIGEQFF; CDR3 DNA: TGTGCTAGTGGTCCCCAGGACGGTGTAATTGGTGAGCAGTTCTTC
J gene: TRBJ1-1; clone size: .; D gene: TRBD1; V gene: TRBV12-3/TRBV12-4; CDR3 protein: CASSFLQGLGTEAFF; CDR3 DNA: TGTGCCAGCAGTTTTTTACAGGGGCTAGGAACTGAAGCTTTCTTT
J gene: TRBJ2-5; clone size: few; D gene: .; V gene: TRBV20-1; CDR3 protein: CSAISGSSGQETQYF; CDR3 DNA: TGCAGTGCTATATCCGGGTCCTCGGGACAAGAGACCCAGTACTTC
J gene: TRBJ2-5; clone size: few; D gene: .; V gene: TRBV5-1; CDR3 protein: CASSKSTSQETQYF; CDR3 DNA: TGCGCCAGCAGCAAATCGACTAGCCAAGAGACCCAGTACTTC
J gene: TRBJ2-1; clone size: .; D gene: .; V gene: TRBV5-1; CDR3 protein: CASSYGTHNEQFF; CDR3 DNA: TGCGCCAGCAGCTACGGGACACACAATGAGCAGTTCTTC
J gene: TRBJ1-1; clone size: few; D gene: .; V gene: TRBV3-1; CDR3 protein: CASSPGAGRLGHTEAFF; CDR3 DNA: TGTGCCAGCAGCCCTGGCGCAGGGCGGTTGGGGCACACTGAAGCTTTCTTT
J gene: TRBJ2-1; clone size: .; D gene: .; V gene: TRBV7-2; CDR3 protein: CASSPGTRGGYNEQFF; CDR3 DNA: TGTGCCAGCAGCCCAGGAACCAGGGGTGGCTACAATGAGCAGTTCTTC
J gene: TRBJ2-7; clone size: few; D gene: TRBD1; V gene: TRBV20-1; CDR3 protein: CSARDFRQGFGEQYF; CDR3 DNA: TGCAGTGCTAGAGATTTTAGACAGGGGTTTGGCGAGCAGTACTTC
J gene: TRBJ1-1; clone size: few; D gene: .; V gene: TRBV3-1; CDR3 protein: CASSQVGGNTEAFF; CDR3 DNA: TGTGCCAGCAGCCAAGTGGGGGGGAACACTGAAGCTTTCTTT
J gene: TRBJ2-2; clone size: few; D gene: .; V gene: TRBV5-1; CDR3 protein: CASGLRGSNFANTGELFF; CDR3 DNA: TGCGCCAGCGGGCTCAGGGGTTCCAACTTTGCGAACACCGGGGAGCTGTTTTTT
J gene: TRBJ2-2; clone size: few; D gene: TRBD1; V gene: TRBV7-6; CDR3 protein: CASSRQGLNTGELFF; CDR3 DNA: TGTGCCAGCAGCAGACAGGGGTTAAACACCGGGGAGCTGTTTTTT
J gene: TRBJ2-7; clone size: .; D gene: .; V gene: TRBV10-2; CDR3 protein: CASSESGASYEQYF; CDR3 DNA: TGCGCCAGCAGTGAGTCCGGGGCATCCTACGAGCAGTACTTC
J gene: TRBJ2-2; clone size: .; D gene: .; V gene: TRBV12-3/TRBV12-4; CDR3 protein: CASNKNTGELFF; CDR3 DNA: TGTGCCAGCAACAAAAACACCGGGGAGCTGTTTTTT
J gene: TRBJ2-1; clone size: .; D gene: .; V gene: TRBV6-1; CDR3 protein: CASRSGSYNEQFF; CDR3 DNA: TGTGCCAGCAGGAGTGGGTCCTACAATGAGCAGTTCTTC
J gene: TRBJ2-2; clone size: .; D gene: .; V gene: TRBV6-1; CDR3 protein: CASSGLRSTGGLFF; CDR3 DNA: TGTGCCAGCTCGGGGTTAAGGAGCACCGGGGGGCTGTTTTTT
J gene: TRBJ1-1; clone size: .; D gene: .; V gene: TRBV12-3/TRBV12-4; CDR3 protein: CASTLRGWTEAFF; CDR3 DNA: TGTGCCAGCACACTAAGGGGTTGGACTGAAGCTTTCTTT
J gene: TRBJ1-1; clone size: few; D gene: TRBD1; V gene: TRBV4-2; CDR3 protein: CASSQEQGTGGWRAFF; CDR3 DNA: TGTGCCAGCAGCCAAGAACAGGGGACAGGGGGATGGCGAGCTTTCTTT
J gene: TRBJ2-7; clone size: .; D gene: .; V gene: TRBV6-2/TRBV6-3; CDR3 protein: CASSRAGAGSYEQYF; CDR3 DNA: TGTGCCAGCAGCCGGGCAGGGGCTGGGTCCTACGAGCAGTACTTC
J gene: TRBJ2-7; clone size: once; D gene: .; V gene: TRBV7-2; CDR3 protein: CASSPWTDYYEQYF; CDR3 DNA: TGTGCCAGCAGCCCTTGGACCGATTACTACGAGCAGTACTTC
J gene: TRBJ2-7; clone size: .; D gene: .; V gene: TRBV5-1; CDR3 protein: CASSVSGESYEQYF; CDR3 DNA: TGCGCCAGCAGTGTGTCAGGGGAATCCTACGAGCAGTACTTC
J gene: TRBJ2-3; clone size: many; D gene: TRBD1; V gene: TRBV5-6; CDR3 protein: CASSKRGQGTDTQYF; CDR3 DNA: TGTGCCAGCAGCAAGCGGGGACAGGGAACAGATACGCAGTATTTT
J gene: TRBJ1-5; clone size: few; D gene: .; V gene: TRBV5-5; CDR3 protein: CASSLVNGNQPQHF; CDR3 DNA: TGTGCCAGCAGCTTGGTCAATGGGAATCAGCCCCAGCATTTT
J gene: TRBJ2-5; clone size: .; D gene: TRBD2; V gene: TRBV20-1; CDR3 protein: CSARAGTRQETQYF; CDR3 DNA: TGCAGTGCAAGAGCCGGGACTAGACAAGAGACCCAGTACTTC
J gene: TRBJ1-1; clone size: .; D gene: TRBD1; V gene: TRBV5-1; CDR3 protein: CASSLGSGGTEAFF; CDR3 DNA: TGCGCCAGCAGCTTGGGTTCAGGGGGCACTGAAGCTTTCTTT
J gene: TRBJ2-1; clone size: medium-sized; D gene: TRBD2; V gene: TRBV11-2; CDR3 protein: CASSLVVRLAGGGNEQFF; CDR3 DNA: TGTGCCAGCAGCTTAGTCGTACGGCTAGCGGGAGGAGGTAATGAGCAGTTCTTC
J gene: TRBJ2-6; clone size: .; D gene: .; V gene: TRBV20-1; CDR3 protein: CSATKGSGANVLTF; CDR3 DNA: TGCAGTGCTACCAAGGGTTCCGGGGCCAACGTCCTGACTTTC
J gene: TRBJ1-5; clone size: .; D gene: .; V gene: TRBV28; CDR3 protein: CASSLTGPGLFTAQHF; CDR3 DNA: TGTGCCAGCAGTTTAACGGGCCCGGGCCTATTTACGGCCCAGCATTTT
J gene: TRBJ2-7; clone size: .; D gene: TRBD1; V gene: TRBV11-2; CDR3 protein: CASSLRRGTGEQYF; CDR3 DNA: TGTGCCAGCAGCTTACGTAGGGGGACAGGTGAGCAGTACTTC
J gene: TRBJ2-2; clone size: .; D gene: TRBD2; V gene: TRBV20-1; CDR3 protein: CSAPTWTSVRPTHTGELFF; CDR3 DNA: TGCAGTGCTCCCACCTGGACTAGCGTGAGGCCCACCCACACCGGGGAGCTGTTTTTT
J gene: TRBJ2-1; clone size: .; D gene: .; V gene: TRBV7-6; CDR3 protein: CASSALTVDSYNEQFF; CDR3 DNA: TGTGCCAGCAGCGCCCTGACAGTGGATTCCTACAATGAGCAGTTCTTC
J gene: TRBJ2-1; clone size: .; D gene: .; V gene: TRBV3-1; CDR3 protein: CASSANPDGTRIF; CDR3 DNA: TGTGCCAGCAGCGCAAACCCGGACGGAACAAGGATCTTC
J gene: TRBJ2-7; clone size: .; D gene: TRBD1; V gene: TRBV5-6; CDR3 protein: CASSAISPGQGYEQYF; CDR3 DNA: TGTGCCAGCAGCGCTATTTCACCGGGACAGGGATACGAGCAGTACTTC
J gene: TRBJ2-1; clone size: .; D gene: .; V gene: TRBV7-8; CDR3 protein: CASSLRGTGRYNEQFF; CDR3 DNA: TGTGCCAGCAGCCTCCGCGGGACTGGGCGCTACAATGAGCAGTTCTTC
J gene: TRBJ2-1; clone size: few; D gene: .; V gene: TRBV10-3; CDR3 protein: CAISEVVANEQFF; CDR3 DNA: TGTGCCATCAGTGAGGTGGTAGCGAATGAGCAGTTCTTC
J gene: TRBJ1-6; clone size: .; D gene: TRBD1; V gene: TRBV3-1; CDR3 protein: CASKIGQGSNSPLHF; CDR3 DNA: TGTGCCAGCAAAATAGGACAGGGAAGCAATTCACCCCTCCACTTT
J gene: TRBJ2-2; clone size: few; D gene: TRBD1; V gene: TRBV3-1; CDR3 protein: CASSQTGVTGELFF; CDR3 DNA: TGTGCCAGCAGCCAAACAGGGGTAACCGGGGAGCTGTTTTTT
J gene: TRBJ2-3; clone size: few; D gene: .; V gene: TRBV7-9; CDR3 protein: CASSLDYDTQYF; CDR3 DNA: TGTGCCAGCAGCTTAGATTACGATACGCAGTATTTT
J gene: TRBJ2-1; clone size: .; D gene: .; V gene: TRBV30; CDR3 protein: CAWSPLQLAGIEQFF; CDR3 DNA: TGTGCCTGGAGTCCGCTCCAGTTGGCGGGCATTGAGCAGTTCTTC
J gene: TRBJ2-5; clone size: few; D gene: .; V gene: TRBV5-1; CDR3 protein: CASSRGLEETQYF; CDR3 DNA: TGCGCCAGCAGCAGGGGTTTAGAAGAGACCCAGTACTTC
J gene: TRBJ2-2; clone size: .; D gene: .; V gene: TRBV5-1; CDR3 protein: CASSTKQNANTGELFF; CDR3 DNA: TGCGCCAGCAGCACTAAACAGAACGCGAACACCGGGGAGCTGTTTTTT
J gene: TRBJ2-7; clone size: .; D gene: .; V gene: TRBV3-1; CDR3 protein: CASSSGLGAVYEQYF; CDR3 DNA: TGTGCCAGCAGCAGTGGGCTGGGGGCAGTTTACGAGCAGTACTTC
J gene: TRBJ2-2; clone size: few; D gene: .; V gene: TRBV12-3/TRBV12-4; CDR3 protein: CASSLLSGMGELFF; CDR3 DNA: TGTGCCAGCAGTTTATTGTCGGGTATGGGGGAGCTGTTTTTT
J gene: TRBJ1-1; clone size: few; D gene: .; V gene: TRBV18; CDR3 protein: CASSRQADEAFF; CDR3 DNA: TGTGCCAGCTCAAGGCAGGCGGATGAAGCTTTCTTT